The 8 T cell receptor beta chains below come from one sample, sequenced in a study of cytomegalovirus exposure and HLA in healthy donors. Method: immunoSEQ multiplex PCR; TCRdb's copy keeps in-frame clones and lacks some. The repertoire holds tens of thousands of clones, around 92% seen once, with 1% to 1.5% in the top ten. Sequencing was carried out using PBMCs. The receptors stem from a woman between 18 and 30 years old in good health and CMV-seronegative.

The chain carries TRBV6-5 and TRBJ2-7, with 8 nucleotides matching TRBD1. The CDR3 runs to 14 residues. In germline, CDR1 is MNHEY, CDR2 SVGAGI. Trimming at V came to 0 bases and at J to 8 bases, leaving 6 bases not matched to a gene. Here the CDR3 DNA reads TGTGCCAGCAGTTACTCAAGGGGACAGGTAAAGCAGTACTTC. Protein product: CASSYSRGQVKQYF.

The chain uses TRBV6-6 and TRBJ2-3, with D maybe TRBD2 (6 bases). The CDR3 totals 13 residues. V was trimmed by 5 bases and J by 5 bases, leaving 11 bases between them. CDR1 is MNHNY and CDR2 is SVGAGI in the germline V gene (reference sequence). CDR3 amino acids: CASSVRLEDTQYF. The CDR3 nucleotides are TGTGCCAGCAGTGTGCGACTAGAAGATACGCAGTATTTT.

The chain carries TRBV11-2 and TRBJ1-5; no definite D call. This CDR3 spans 16 amino acids. The V and J ends lost 1 base and 2 bases respectively, with 12 bases between them. In germline, CDR1 is SGHAT, CDR2 FQNNGV. CDR3 in amino acids: CASSLGSPLGNQPQHF. For the CDR3, the DNA is TGTGCCAGCAGCTTAGGGAGTCCCTTGGGCAATCAGCCCCAGCATTTT.

This chain joins TRBV6-5 and TRBJ2-1; 10 nucleotides agree with TRBD2. Looked up from germline, CDR1 is MNHEY and CDR2 is SVGAGI. V lost 4 bases and J lost 9; bases outside the gene matches: 3. CDR3 length equals 13 residues. CDR3 sequence: CASSSGLAIEQFF. DNA of the CDR3: TGTGCCAGCAGTTCGGGACTAGCGATTGAGCAGTTCTTC.

V usage is TRBV18 and J usage is TRBJ1-3, with D unresolved. The CDR3 is 14 amino acids. From germline, CDR1 is KGHSH and CDR2 LQKENI. V was pared by 2 bases and J by 8 bases, with 13 bases between. CDR3 in amino acids: CASSPVGNSHTIYF. The DNA of the CDR3 is TGTGCCAGCTCACCAGTCGGAAACAGTCACACCATATATTTT.

The chain carries TRBV4-2 and TRBJ1-2; D unresolved. From germline, CDR1 is LGHNA and CDR2 YNFKEQ. This CDR3 is 19 amino acids long. V lost 1 base and J 4 bases, leaving 25 bases between the germline ends. This chain's CDR3 is CASSQAPYLAESPPYGYTF. In DNA form, the CDR3 reads TGTGCCAGCAGCCAAGCCCCTTACCTTGCCGAGTCCCCTCCCTATGGCTACACCTTC.

The chain couples TRBV19 to TRBJ2-2; 7 bases line up with TRBD2. The germline gives CDR1 LNHDA, CDR2 SQIVND (reference sequence). V was clipped by 6 bases and J by 7 bases; unmatched bases: 8. CDR3 length: 14 residues. The chain's CDR3 is CASSPGGNIGELFF. Written as DNA, the CDR3 is TGTGCCAGTAGCCCGGGGGGTAATATCGGGGAGCTGTTTTTT.

This chain connects TRBV5-5 to TRBJ2-2; TRBD1 might be the D (6 bases). The ends were cut back, 6 bases at V and 2 bases at J, with 17 bases in the middle. CDR3 size: 16 residues. Germline V gene sequence: CDR1 SGHKS, CDR2 YYEKEE (reference sequence). The CDR3, as DNA: TGTGCCAGCACCCTTAGTGGACAGACTAACACCGGGGAGCTGTTTTTT. Its protein product is CASTLSGQTNTGELFF.